The clone carrying this T cell receptor (beta chain) was recorded a few times. The sample originates from a study of cytomegalovirus exposure and HLA in healthy donors. The primer mix had 60 Vbeta and 13 Jbeta primers. Method: immunoSEQ multiplex PCR; TCRdb's copy keeps in-frame clones and lacks some. The sample yields more than 150,000 clones, roughly 78% seen once. Sequencing was done on a sample of PBMCs. This clonotype originated in a woman aged 30 to 39 in good health and CMV-seronegative.

Here the CDR3 reads CASSILAGTITGELFF. DNA of the CDR3: TGTGCCAGTAGTATACTCGCAGGGACTATCACCGGGGAGCTGTTTTTT. The rearrangement joins TRBV19 to TRBJ2-2; TRBD2 matches at 7 bases. The CDR3 has 16 amino acids. The V gene end was trimmed by 2 bases and the J gene end by 4 bases; junction bases not matched to a gene: 7. Germline CDR1 and CDR2: LNHDA and SQIVND (reference sequence).